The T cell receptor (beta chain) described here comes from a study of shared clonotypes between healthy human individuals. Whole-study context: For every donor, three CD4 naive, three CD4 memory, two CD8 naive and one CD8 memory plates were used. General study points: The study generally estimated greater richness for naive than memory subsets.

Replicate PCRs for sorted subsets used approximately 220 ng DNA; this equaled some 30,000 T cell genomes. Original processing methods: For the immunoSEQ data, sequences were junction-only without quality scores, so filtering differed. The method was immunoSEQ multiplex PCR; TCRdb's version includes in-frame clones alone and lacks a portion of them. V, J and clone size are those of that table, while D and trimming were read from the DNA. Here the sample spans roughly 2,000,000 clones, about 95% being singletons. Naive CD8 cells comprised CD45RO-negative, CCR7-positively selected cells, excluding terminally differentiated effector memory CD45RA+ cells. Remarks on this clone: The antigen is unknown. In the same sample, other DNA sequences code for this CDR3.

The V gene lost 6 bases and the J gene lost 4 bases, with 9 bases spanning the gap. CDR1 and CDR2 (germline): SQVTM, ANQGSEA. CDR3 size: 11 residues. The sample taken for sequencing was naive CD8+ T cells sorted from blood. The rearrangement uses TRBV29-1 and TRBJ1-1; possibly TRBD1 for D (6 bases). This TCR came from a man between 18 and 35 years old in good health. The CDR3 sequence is CSVEQGTEAFF. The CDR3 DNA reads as TGCAGCGTGGAACAGGGCACTGAAGCTTTCTTT.